Sequencing of this TCR beta chain was carried out in a study of shared clonotypes between healthy human individuals. The CDR3 is 14 residues long. The J segment lost 5 bases and the V segment lost 4 bases, leaving 4 bases of the junction unmatched. Germline V gives CDR1 MDHEN, CDR2 SYDVKM. Profiled with immunoSEQ multiplex PCR; TCRdb holds only in-frame clones, not every one. The table includes around 500,000 clones, roughly 85% detected once. The sample taken for sequencing was PBMCs. The source of this sequence is a woman in her thirties or forties in good health. Some clones in this sample may be carry-over from other donors' samples. The gene calls are TRBV28 and TRBJ1-5; 8 nucleotides agree with TRBD1. Written as DNA, the CDR3 is TGTGCCAGCAGTTCGGGACAGGAATATCAGCCCCAGCATTTT. It encodes CASSSGQEYQPQHF.